The clone carrying this T cell receptor (beta chain) was detected ten times or more. The V and J ends lost 4 bases and 8 bases respectively, with 21 bases between them. The CDR3 is 16 residues long. TCRdb used MiXCR to reprocess the 5' RACE reads, holding one entry per CDR3 protein. The data contain over 14,000 distinct CDR3 sequences, approximately 19% of them singletons. This entry is derived from a study of T-cell memory formation after mild COVID-19. This receptor was identified in an adult woman who had mild COVID-19 (a few samples of this study predate the infection). Cell type and time point are not known. Sequenced input: PBMCs or a T cell subset sorted from them (not recorded which). This chain joins TRBV12-3 or TRBV12-4 and TRBJ2-1; a weak D match, TRBD2 (5 bases). The CDR3 region is CASSSFVGLPMDEQFF. The CDR3 nucleotides are TGTGCCAGCAGTTCGTTTGTCGGACTCCCAATGGATGAGCAGTTCTTC.